This T cell receptor (beta chain) derives from a study of blood T cell repertoires in COVID-19. Background on the study: Sample material is recorded as cDNA or gDNA derived from T cells, B-cell-depleted T cells, or PBMCs.

In the original processing: Reference gene primer amplification in the assay estimated nucleated cell counts. Produced via immunoSEQ multiplex PCR; TCRdb's table is partial and in-frame only. V and J calls and clone size are given by that table; D and trimming were obtained from the DNA. The sample holds fewer than 600,000 clones, roughly 90% seen once. The germline gives CDR1 SEHNR, CDR2 FQNEAQ (reference sequence). The ends were cut back, 1 base at V and 1 base at J, with 8 bases in the middle. The CDR3 spans 15 residues. Either two negative PCRs, clearance, or symptom resolution qualified Cohort 3 donors as recovered.

V is TRBV7-9 and J is TRBJ1-3; possible D gene TRBD1, 5 bases. What was sequenced was PBMCs or T cells enriched from blood (not recorded which). This clonotype was sampled from a woman aged 40 to 50 who had recovered from COVID-19. The CDR3 nucleotides read TGTGCCAGCAGCTTAGGGGGGGATTCTGGAAACACCATATATTTT. Translating gives CASSLGGDSGNTIYF.